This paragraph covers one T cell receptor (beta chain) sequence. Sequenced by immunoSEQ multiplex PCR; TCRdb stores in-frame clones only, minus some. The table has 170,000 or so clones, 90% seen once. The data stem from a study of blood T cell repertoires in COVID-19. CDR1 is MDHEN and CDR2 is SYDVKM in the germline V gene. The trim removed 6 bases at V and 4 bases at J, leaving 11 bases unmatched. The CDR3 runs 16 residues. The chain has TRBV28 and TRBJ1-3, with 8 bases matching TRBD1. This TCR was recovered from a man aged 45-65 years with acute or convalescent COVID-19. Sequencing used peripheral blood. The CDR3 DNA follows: TGTGCCAGCAGACTTTCCCTCTCAGGGGGCGGAAACACCATATATTTT. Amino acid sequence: CASRLSLSGGGNTIYF.